These 18 T cell receptor beta chains share one sample of origin, sequenced in a study of blood T cell repertoires in COVID-19. Clones were read by immunoSEQ multiplex PCR, and TCRdb kept only the in-frame ones, dropping some. The repertoire holds some 160,000 clones, with 88% as singletons. Source material: PBMCs or T cells enriched from blood (not recorded which). Receptors were obtained from a woman aged 45 to 65 who had recovered from COVID-19.

This clone was seen repeatedly, ten times or more. This chain joins TRBV30 and TRBJ1-1; tentative D call: TRBD1 (5 bases). The CDR3 has 14 amino acids. Trimming cost V 1 base and J 10 bases, with 19 bases left between them. Germline CDR1 reads GTSNPN; CDR2 reads SVGIG (reference sequence). The chain's CDR3 is CAWSAPNPGRGAFF. The CDR3 nucleotides are TGTGCCTGGAGTGCGCCGAACCCAGGGAGGGGAGCTTTCTTT.

The gene calls are TRBV28 and TRBJ2-6; tentatively, D is TRBD1 (5 bases). Germline V gene data show CDR1 as MDHEN and CDR2 as SYDVKM. The CDR3 is made up of 16 amino acids. Trimming pared 3 bases from V and 2 bases from J, leaving 11 bases between. CDR3 loop: CASSFRVRPGANVLTF. Here the CDR3 DNA reads TGTGCCAGCAGTTTCAGGGTACGCCCTGGGGCCAACGTCCTGACTTTC.

This chain links TRBV27 with TRBJ2-3; possible D gene TRBD2, 5 bases. The CDR3 length is 15 residues. Trimming cost V 6 bases and J 4 bases, with 17 bases left between them. Germline V gene data show CDR1 as MNHEY and CDR2 as SMNVEV (reference sequence). The CDR3 DNA reads as TGTGCCAGCAGCTCACTCGGGGTGCGGGCAGATACGCAGTATTTT. It encodes CASSSLGVRADTQYF.

This clone was recorded once. This chain links TRBV24-1 with TRBJ1-2; D unresolved. This CDR3 is 13 amino acids long. V lost 1 base and J lost 5, with 7 bases in between. Looked up from germline, CDR1 is KGHDR and CDR2 is SFDVKD. CDR3 coding DNA: TGTGCCACCAGTGATTTTAATATGTATGGCTACACCTTC. Encoded protein: CATSDFNMYGYTF.

The chain recombines TRBV7-8 with TRBJ1-5, with 7 bases identical to TRBD1. This CDR3 spans 15 amino acids. Per the germline V gene, CDR1 is SGHVS and CDR2 is FQNEAQ. The V gene end was trimmed by 5 bases and the J gene end by 3 bases; junction bases not matched to a gene: 7. CDR3 sequence: CASSDRDRNNQPQHF. DNA for the CDR3: TGTGCCAGCAGCGACCGGGACAGAAACAATCAGCCCCAGCATTTT.

The chain recombines TRBV7-2 with TRBJ2-1; 12 positions match TRBD2. The CDR3 is 14 residues long. The V and J ends lost 6 bases and 7 bases, in that order; junction bases with no gene match: 4. Per the germline V gene, CDR1 is SGHTA and CDR2 is FQGNSA. The CDR3 region has the DNA TGTGCCAGCAGACTACTAGCGGGGGGTAATGAGCAGTTCTTC. This codes for CASRLLAGGNEQFF.

This chain uses TRBV7-2 with TRBJ2-1, with 10 bases fitting TRBD2. Germline-derived CDR1 and CDR2 are SGHTA and FQGNSA. The ends lost 2 bases at V and 5 bases at J; junction bases unmatched: 3. This CDR3 comprises 15 residues. Here the CDR3 DNA reads TGTGCCAGCAGCTTATCTAGCGGGGGCCACAATGAGCAGTTCTTC. Translation gives CASSLSSGGHNEQFF.

The chain is built from TRBV7-8 and TRBJ1-2, with unresolved D. Germline V gene sequence: CDR1 SGHVS, CDR2 FQNEAQ. Trimming pared 5 bases from V and 4 bases from J, leaving 23 bases between. The CDR3 runs to 17 residues. The DNA of the CDR3 is TGTGCCAGCAGCCTCCCGGGGAGAGGGAGAGCCATCTATGGCTACACCTTC. Translation: CASSLPGRGRAIYGYTF.

This rearrangement joins TRBV27 to TRBJ1-4; possibly TRBD1 for D (6 bases). CDR3 length: 15 residues. Trimming left V 5 bases short and J 5 bases short, with 15 bases between. From germline, CDR1 is MNHEY and CDR2 SMNVEV (reference sequence). The CDR3 DNA reads TGTGCCAGCAGTCCCCCAGGGGCAAGAAATGAAAAACTGTTTTTT. It encodes CASSPPGARNEKLFF.

This chain uses TRBV5-6 with TRBJ2-1; 7 bases map to TRBD2. With V trimmed by 1 base and J by 4 bases, 5 bases remained unmatched. CDR3 length: 15 amino acids. Germline CDR1 is SGHDT and CDR2 is YYEEEE. The CDR3 spells CASSLTGGPYNEQFF. As DNA, the CDR3 is TGTGCCAGCAGCTTGACGGGGGGTCCTTACAATGAGCAGTTCTTC.

This rearrangement joins TRBV13 to TRBJ2-3; TRBD1 agrees at 7 bases. This CDR3 spans 15 amino acids. Germline V gene lookup returns CDR1 PRHDT and CDR2 FYEKMQ (reference sequence). V shed 1 base, J shed 1 base, and the junction held 2 bases outside the gene matches. The CDR3 DNA reads TGTGCCAGCAGCTTAGTAGGGGGCGGCACAGATACGCAGTATTTT. It is translated as CASSLVGGGTDTQYF.

A single count supports this clone. The V and J genes are TRBV27 and TRBJ1-2; tentatively, D is TRBD1 (5 bases). Per germline, CDR1 MNHEY and CDR2 SMNVEV (reference sequence). Trimming took off 3 bases at V and 10 bases at J, with 12 bases between the two ends. This CDR3 contains 12 residues. The CDR3 sequence: CASSLNRGDYTF. The CDR3 DNA is TGTGCCAGCAGTTTGAATAGGGGTGACTACACCTTC.

The CDR3 here is CASSFRSLRGNTEAFF. CDR3 DNA sequence: TGTGCCAGCAGCTTTCGGTCTCTCAGGGGGAACACTGAAGCTTTCTTT. V gene TRBV7-2 combines with J gene TRBJ1-1, with D perhaps TRBD1 (6 bases). Trimming shortened V by 3 bases and J by 1 base, and 15 bases separated the two germline ends. The V gene's germline CDR1 is SGHTA and CDR2 FQGNSA. The CDR3 runs to 16 residues.

The chain joins TRBV4-3 to TRBJ2-7, with TRBD2 identical over 8 bases. Germline V gene data show CDR1 as LGHNA and CDR2 as YSLEER. V lost 0 bases to trimming and J lost 4 bases; unmatched junction nucleotides: 5. The CDR3 length is 15 residues. Written as DNA, the CDR3 is TGCGCCAGCAGCCAAGAACTAGCGGAGCTATACGAGCAGTACTTC. This encodes CASSQELAELYEQYF.

The rearrangement links TRBV7-3 to TRBJ1-1; TRBD1 is a possible D gene (5 bases). CDR3 size: 14 residues. Trimming stripped 1 base from V and 2 bases from J, with 8 bases between. The V gene's germline CDR1 is SGHTA and CDR2 FQGTGA. CDR3 in amino acids: CASSLNGGNTEAFF. CDR3 coding DNA: TGTGCCAGCAGCTTAAACGGGGGAAACACTGAAGCTTTCTTT.

The chain couples TRBV5-1 to TRBJ1-1, with TRBD1 matching 9 bases. J lost 4 bases, V lost 7 bases, and 8 bases had no gene match. Looked up from germline, CDR1 is SGHRS and CDR2 is YFSETQ. This CDR3 has 14 residues. CDR3 nucleotides: TGCGCCAGCGGACCGGGACAGGGCGCCACTGAAGCTTTCTTT. Encoded protein: CASGPGQGATEAFF.

The chain combines TRBV29-1 with TRBJ1-2, with 8 bases fitting TRBD1. Germline loops: CDR1 SQVTM, CDR2 ANQGSEA. This CDR3 has 16 amino acids. The ends lost 2 bases at V and 0 bases at J; junction bases unmatched: 8. CDR3 in DNA: TGCAGCGTTGAAACAGGGGGTGTCGACCCTAACTATGGCTACACCTTC. Its translation: CSVETGGVDPNYGYTF.

V gene TRBV7-9 combines with J gene TRBJ1-1; possibly TRBD1 for D (6 bases). Per germline, CDR1 SEHNR and CDR2 FQNEAQ (reference sequence). Trimming left V 6 bases short and J 8 bases short, with 10 bases between. The CDR3 covers 11 residues. CDR3 protein: CASRTDREAFF. As DNA, the CDR3 is TGTGCCAGCAGAACCGACAGGGAAGCTTTCTTT.